This TCR beta chain appears in the sequencing data of a study of blood T cells in healthy people across ages. Study findings and constraints: Naive and antigen-experienced cells were not separated, limiting conclusive comparison. TCR beta diversity tracked closely with naive T cell percentage.

Trimming cost V 8 bases and J 4 bases; bases outside gene matches: 8. CDR1 is SNHLY and CDR2 is FYNNEI in the germline V gene. The length of the CDR3 is 15 residues. Donation came from healthy Caucasian individuals in Russia who were aged 6 to 90. Alongside a J-beta primer mix, a sample-barcoded 5' primer served in a second PCR lasting roughly 6 to 12 cycles. Every sample gave at least 3 million paired-end reads containing CDR3. TCRdb re-called the 5' RACE reads with MiXCR, one entry per CDR3 protein. The table has around 1.5 million distinct CDR3 sequences, about 31% seen once. Comments on this clonotype: Its antigen is still unknown.

The rearrangement links TRBV2 to TRBJ2-2, with 9 bases identical to TRBD2. Sequencing was performed on blood. The source is a woman aged 25 to 39 in good health. The CDR3 spells CASHGPSGATGELFF. The CDR3 DNA sequence: TGTGCCAGCCACGGCCCTAGCGGGGCCACCGGGGAGCTGTTTTTT.